The T cell receptor (beta chain) described here comes from a study of blood T cell repertoires in COVID-19. Looking at the study overall: Donors in the United States, Italy and Spain gave samples during acute or convalescent COVID-19. In each case, the material was cDNA or gDNA derived from T cells, B-cell-depleted T cells, or PBMCs.

CDR1 is SGHRS and CDR2 is YFSETQ in the germline V gene. V gave up 3 bases and J gave up 15 bases; unmatched junction bases: 15. CDR3 size: 15 residues. Per the original data handling: Estimates of nucleated cell counts were drawn from the amplification of reference gene primers. Clones were read by immunoSEQ multiplex PCR, and TCRdb kept only the in-frame ones, dropping some. That table furnishes V, J and clone size, whereas the DNA furnished D and trimming. The sample lists roughly 160,000 clones; more than 85% were seen once. The receptor was derived from a man aged 18 to 35 with acute or convalescent COVID-19. The sample comprised peripheral blood. V is TRBV5-1 and J is TRBJ2-1; the match to TRBD2 covers 10 bases. CDR3 amino acids: CASSSGGLATQAGFF. Here the CDR3 DNA reads TGCGCCAGCAGCTCGGGGGGACTAGCGACCCAAGCGGGGTTCTTC.